Listed below are T cell receptor beta chains from one sample, sequenced in a study of vaccination and CD4 T cells after COVID-19. Their specific antigens are unknown. TCRdb ran MiXCR on the PCR reads and lists one entry per CDR3 protein. The table includes 12,000 or so distinct CDR3 sequences, around 40% detected once. The specimen sequenced was cultured CD4+ T cells from blood. The origin of the receptors is a human donor with COVID-19. The CDR3 runs from the conserved cysteine through the conserved F or W. D genes are given only for firm matches. A row's size may be missing; if present it is once, few, many or a size class.

.	TRBJ1-5	few	TRBV21-1	CASSALGSGRGEYSNQPQHF	TGTGCCAGCAGCGCCCTAGGCTCTGGCAGGGGGGAGTATAGCAATCAGCCCCAGCATTTT
.	TRBJ2-2	few	TRBV28	CASSTPTGELFF	TGTGCCAGCAGTACCCCCACCGGGGAGCTGTTTTTT
.	TRBJ2-2	few	TRBV14	CASSQDKDRQNTGELFF	TGTGCCAGCAGCCAAGATAAGGACAGACAGAACACCGGGGAGCTGTTTTTT
TRBD2	TRBJ2-1	few	TRBV10-2	CASRAPVRRGVNEQFF	TGCGCCAGCAGAGCCCCGGTGAGGCGGGGGGTTAATGAGCAGTTCTTC
.	TRBJ1-3	.	TRBV4-1	CASSHLRGGVGAGNTIYF	TGCGCCAGCAGCCACCTAAGGGGGGGGGTCGGGGCTGGAAACACCATATATTTT
.	TRBJ2-4	.	TRBV20-1	CSVLPGMGKISKNIQYF	TGCAGTGTTCTACCCGGGATGGGCAAGATATCCAAAAACATTCAGTACTTC
.	TRBJ1-5	few	TRBV19	CASSIGDQPQHF	TGTGCCAGTAGCATCGGGGATCAGCCCCAGCATTTT
TRBD1	TRBJ1-2	few	TRBV28	CASSAGTGGVYGYTF	TGTGCCAGCAGTGCCGGGACAGGGGGCGTCTATGGCTACACCTTC
.	TRBJ2-3	few	TRBV20-1	CSARDRGIGDTQYF	TGCAGTGCTAGAGACAGGGGAATTGGAGATACGCAGTATTTT
.	TRBJ2-3	.	TRBV19	CASRFDGLTDTQYF	TGTGCCAGTAGATTTGACGGTCTCACAGATACGCAGTATTTT
TRBD1	TRBJ2-5	few	TRBV7-8	CASSSGQGSETQYF	TGTGCCAGCAGCTCGGGACAGGGATCGGAGACCCAGTACTTC
TRBD1	TRBJ1-5	few	TRBV2	CASRQGPGSKPQHF	TGTGCCAGCAGACAGGGGCCGGGTAGCAAGCCCCAGCATTTT
.	TRBJ2-7	.	TRBV11-2	CASSLQRVSSYEQYF	TGTGCCAGCAGCTTACAGCGGGTGAGCTCCTACGAGCAGTACTTC
.	TRBJ1-2	.	TRBV20-1	CSATPRGRTTGYTF	TGCAGTGCTACCCCAAGGGGCAGGACGACCGGCTACACCTTC
.	TRBJ1-6	.	TRBV6-1	CASSPWGRSPLHF	TGTGCCAGCAGTCCCTGGGGGCGTTCACCCCTCCACTTT
.	TRBJ1-2	.	TRBV7-2	CASSRDEGSGYTF	TGTGCCAGCAGTCGAGACGAGGGGAGTGGCTACACCTTC
TRBD1	TRBJ2-7	.	TRBV6-1	CASSSGQGASYEQYF	TGTGCCAGCAGCTCGGGACAGGGGGCTTCCTACGAGCAGTACTTC
.	TRBJ1-5	few	TRBV20-1	CSARDQGRGLVPQHF	TGCAGTGCTAGAGATCAGGGCAGGGGATTGGTGCCCCAGCATTTT
.	TRBJ1-5	.	TRBV5-4	CASSFGTTPNQPQHF	TGTGCCAGCAGCTTCGGGACGACGCCCAATCAGCCCCAGCATTTT
TRBD1	TRBJ2-1	.	TRBV7-9	CASSTWTGVLASGNEQFF	TGTGCCAGCAGCACTTGGACAGGGGTCCTAGCTAGCGGCAATGAGCAGTTCTTC
.	TRBJ1-3	.	TRBV19	CASSIVGVSGNTIYF	TGTGCCAGTAGTATCGTGGGAGTCTCTGGAAACACCATATATTTT
.	TRBJ1-2	large	TRBV19	CSGGDRNYGYTF	TGTTCCGGCGGGGATCGCAACTATGGCTACACCTTC
TRBD1	TRBJ1-2	.	TRBV20-1	CSARDRGQGGGYTF	TGCAGTGCTAGAGATCGAGGACAGGGAGGCGGCTACACCTTC
.	TRBJ1-1	.	TRBV15	CATSRVGAPEAFF	TGTGCCACCAGCAGAGTGGGGGCCCCTGAAGCTTTCTTT
.	TRBJ1-1	few	TRBV6-1	CASSEPIGGQNTEAFF	TGTGCCAGCAGTGAACCCATCGGGGGTCAGAACACTGAAGCTTTCTTT
.	TRBJ2-6	.	TRBV28	CASSLSQAGANVLTF	TGTGCCAGCAGTTTAAGTCAGGCTGGGGCCAACGTCCTGACTTTC
.	TRBJ1-4	few	TRBV6-1	CASSEQTGNEKLFF	TGTGCCAGCAGCGAGCAGACAGGAAATGAAAAACTGTTTTTT
.	TRBJ2-7	few	TRBV6-5	CASSYSTDSYHKVEQYF	TGTGCCAGCAGTTACTCGACGGACAGCTACCATAAGGTCGAGCAGTACTTC
.	TRBJ1-2	.	TRBV12-3/TRBV12-4	CASSSRAGDYGYTF	TGTGCCAGCAGTTCCCGGGCGGGGGACTATGGCTACACCTTC
.	TRBJ2-2	.	TRBV6-1	CASRKEITGELFF	TGTGCCAGCAGGAAAGAGATTACCGGGGAGCTGTTTTTT
.	TRBJ2-5	few	TRBV27	CARKGETQYF	TGTGCCAGGAAAGGAGAGACCCAGTACTTC
.	TRBJ1-2	few	TRBV29-1	CSVEGGGLGGYTF	TGCAGCGTTGAAGGCGGGGGGCTAGGTGGCTACACCTTC